This entry concerns a single TCR beta chain. Its cognate antigen is unknown. The data originate from a study of cytomegalovirus exposure and HLA in healthy donors. In the study overall: HLA-typed donors contributed 80 million to 85 million unique TCRs, which were held in an early data release. Study outcomes and limitations: Within an earlier analysis, most TCR beta V segments proved productive either about 90% or about 30% of the time. Among the most significant clusters, several appeared linked to common viral pathogens in a later analysis. Altogether, some 160 TCR beta chains were recorded as cytomegalovirus-associated.

Per the germline V gene, CDR1 is SGHNT and CDR2 is YYREEE (reference sequence). After removal of 3 bases from V and 11 bases from J, the junction contained 8 bases not matched to a gene. CDR3 length: 14 residues. In the PCR, 60 Vbeta and 13 Jbeta primers were used. Sequenced by immunoSEQ multiplex PCR; TCRdb stores in-frame clones only, minus some. The sample contains approximately 150,000 clones, 84% of which appear only once. This chain joins TRBV5-4 and TRBJ1-4; 9 bases fit TRBD1. Source material: PBMCs. This clonotype was sampled from a man aged 25-45 years in good health and CMV-seronegative. DNA for the CDR3: TGTGCCAGCAGCTCGGACAGGGGCCTGACGAAACTGTTTTTT. Amino acids: CASSSDRGLTKLFF.